A single TCR beta chain is shown here with its context. This entry is derived from a study of blood T cells in healthy people across ages. Sample-barcoded 5' priming and a J-beta primer mix drove a second PCR of about 6 to 12 cycles. Each TCR beta cDNA got a 12-nucleotide random molecular identifier. Each single sample gave us at least 2.5 million CDR3-containing paired-end reads. TCRdb itself ran the 5' RACE reads through MiXCR, one entry per CDR3 protein. The data hold hundreds of thousands of distinct CDR3 sequences, with about three fifths observed a single time. The CDR3 covers 13 residues. V lost 3 bases, J lost 3 bases, and 11 bases lay in between. Germline V gives CDR1 GTSNPN, CDR2 SVGIG (reference sequence).

The material sequenced was blood. This chain uses TRBV30 with TRBJ1-1; perhaps TRBD1 as D (6 bases). The receptor was isolated from a man aged 30 to 45 in good health. In nucleotides, the CDR3 is TGTGCCTGGAGGGAACAGGGTGACACTGAAGCTTTCTTT. It codes for CAWREQGDTEAFF.